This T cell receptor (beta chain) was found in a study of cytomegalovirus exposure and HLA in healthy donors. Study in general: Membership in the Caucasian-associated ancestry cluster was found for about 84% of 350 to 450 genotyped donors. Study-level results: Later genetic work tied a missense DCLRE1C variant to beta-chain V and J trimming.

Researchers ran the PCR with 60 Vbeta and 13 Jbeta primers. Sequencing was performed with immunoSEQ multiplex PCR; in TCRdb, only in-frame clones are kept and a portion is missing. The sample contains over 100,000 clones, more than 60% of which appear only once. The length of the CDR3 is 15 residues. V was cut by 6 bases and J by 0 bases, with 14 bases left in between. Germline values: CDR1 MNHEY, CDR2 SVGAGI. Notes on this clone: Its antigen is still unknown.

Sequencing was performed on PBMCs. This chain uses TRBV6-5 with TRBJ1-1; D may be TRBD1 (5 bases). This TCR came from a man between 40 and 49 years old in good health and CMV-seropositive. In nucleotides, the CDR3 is TGTGCCAGCAGAACCGGGACTTTAATGAACACTGAAGCTTTCTTT. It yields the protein CASRTGTLMNTEAFF.